These T cell receptor beta chains were read from a single sample in a study of blood T cells in healthy people across ages. MiXCR, run by TCRdb on the 5' RACE reads, gives a single entry per CDR3 protein. The sample includes around 1,700,000 distinct CDR3 sequences, approximately 30% of them seen just once. The sequenced sample consisted of blood. All receptors derive from a woman aged 25 to 45 in good health. Each CDR3 is given with its conserved first and last residue. The order of the fields is clone size, V gene, D gene, J gene, CDR3 DNA, CDR3 protein. The D gene is left open where the match is weak. Clone size, where shown, is once, few, many, or a class for clones that have expanded.

NA,TRBV19,NA,TRBJ2-4,TGCGCCAGTAAGAAGACGGACAAAAACATTCAGTACTTC,CASKKTDKNIQYF
once,TRBV5-1,NA,TRBJ1-5,TGCGCCAGCAGCTTGGGGGCTTTGGGGGGCAATCAGCCCCAGCATTTT,CASSLGALGGNQPQHF
few,TRBV4-3,TRBD1,TRBJ1-2,TGCGCCAGCAGCCAAGATCGAGACAGGGGCCCTCAAGCTAACTATGGCTACACCTTC,CASSQDRDRGPQANYGYTF
NA,TRBV5-1,TRBD2,TRBJ2-4,TGCGCCAGCAGCGGGGGACTAGCGATAGCCAAAAACATTCAGTACTTC,CASSGGLAIAKNIQYF
NA,TRBV12-3/TRBV12-4,NA,TRBJ1-5,TGTGCCAGCAGGAGGACAGTGGATCAGCCCCAGCATTTT,CASRRTVDQPQHF
many,TRBV6-5,TRBD1,TRBJ1-2,TGTGCCAGCAGTCCGGACAGGGGGGGCTATGGCTACACCTTC,CASSPDRGGYGYTF
many,TRBV7-2,NA,TRBJ2-7,TGTGCCAGCAGCTCGCCACAGGGCGAGCAGTACTTC,CASSSPQGEQYF
many,TRBV10-1,NA,TRBJ2-5,TGCGCCAGCAGTGAGGGGTGGGAGACCCAGTACTTC,CASSEGWETQYF
few,TRBV28,NA,TRBJ1-6,TGTGCCAGCAGTGTCCAGGCTTATTCACCCCTCCACTTT,CASSVQAYSPLHF
NA,TRBV5-1,NA,TRBJ1-1,TGCGCCAGCAGCAGCCAGCCGGAGGGCACTGAAGCTTTCTTT,CASSSQPEGTEAFF
NA,TRBV29-1,TRBD2,TRBJ2-5,TGCAGCGTTTGGAGCGGGAGGAGACAAGAGACCCAGTACTTC,CSVWSGRRQETQYF
few,TRBV27,TRBD1,TRBJ1-2,TGTGCCAGCAGTTCCACCGGGACAGGGGGCATGGATGGCTACACCTTC,CASSSTGTGGMDGYTF
NA,TRBV20-1,TRBD2,TRBJ2-1,TGCAGTGCTAGAGACGGGACTAGCGGCGTCGATGAGCAGTTCTTC,CSARDGTSGVDEQFF
many,TRBV5-1,TRBD2,TRBJ2-7,TGCGCCAGCAGCCTCACCCTAGCGGGGAGCTCCTACGAGCAGTACTTC,CASSLTLAGSSYEQYF
NA,TRBV15,NA,TRBJ2-1,TGTGCCACCAGCAGAGATAGGTCGGTGTACAATGAGCAGTTCTTC,CATSRDRSVYNEQFF
few,TRBV6-2/TRBV6-3,NA,TRBJ1-2,TGTGCCAGCAGTTACCTCGGGCCTTCACGCGGTGGCTACACCTTC,CASSYLGPSRGGYTF
NA,TRBV7-6,TRBD2,TRBJ2-1,TGTGCCAGCAGCTTGATTAGTAAGGAGCTAGCGGGAAGGTCTGGCAATGAGCAGTTCTTC,CASSLISKELAGRSGNEQFF
few,TRBV7-9,TRBD1,TRBJ1-4,TGTGCCAGCAGCACCCGGACAGGCTCAACTAATGAAAAACTGTTTTTT,CASSTRTGSTNEKLFF